These T cell receptor beta chains were read from a single sample in a study of cytomegalovirus exposure and HLA in healthy donors. The table came from immunoSEQ multiplex PCR; TCRdb's copy has only in-frame clones and leaves some out. The sample consists of 190,000 or so clones, around 81% of them appearing once. Sequenced: PBMCs. The receptors stem from a woman between 18 and 29 years old in good health and CMV-seropositive. Both conserved end residues are trimmed from each CDR3. D genes are given only for firm matches.

d_call v_call cdr3_aa
TRBD1 TRBV2 ASRYWDRDGEQY
TRBD1 TRBV5-6 ASSLGGTATDTQY
NA TRBV5-6 ASSSPRREGNTIY
NA TRBV6-1 ASSGTGIGVNTEAF
NA TRBV7-2 ASSLGGRETQY
NA TRBV6-5 ASTQRGHYEQY
NA TRBV6-5 ASSISPTYEQY
NA TRBV4-1 ASSQEWGSGIYGYT
NA TRBV19 ASSIKGHNSYEQY
TRBD1 TRBV7-2 ASSFRQGPYEQY
TRBD1 TRBV10-3 AITVGTGQTSEQY
NA TRBV19 ASSNVAFTGELF
TRBD2 TRBV10-3 AISTSTSQRGMGETQY
TRBD1 TRBV28 ASHRGPYEQY
NA TRBV4-3 ASSQDSGNNEKLF
TRBD1 TRBV4-3 ASSQDLTGGQPQH
NA TRBV6-6 ASIYLNTGELF
TRBD1 TRBV9 ASSKAGGHQPQH
NA TRBV11-2 ASSLVRGRDYEQY
NA TRBV5-4 ASSFSGAYEQY
NA TRBV5-6 ASSLVTVAYNEQF
TRBD1 TRBV7-9 ASSLALAGGLDGYT
TRBD1 TRBV11-1 ASRSNRGNYGYT
NA TRBV28 ASSSSFLETQY
TRBD2 TRBV4-1 ASSQDRGGFYEQY
NA TRBV11-3 ASSLTRSAPEAF
NA TRBV2 ASRTLVSNEKLF
TRBD2 TRBV7-2 ASSLSGGNYHEQY
NA TRBV7-9 ASSTNRRVYGYT
NA TRBV11-2 ASNLPRGTQY
NA TRBV6-1 ASSEAHQNSPLH
NA TRBV18 ASSPDIRADTGELF
TRBD1 TRBV27 ASSLSGTGYGYT
TRBD1 TRBV2 APQGADGALSYEQY
TRBD1 TRBV9 ASSVDGQGAYEQF
TRBD1 TRBV14 ASSQSGGVEGAGPNTEAF
TRBD1 TRBV30 AWSEDRGPYNSPLH
NA TRBV5-6 ASSPGRRDYGYT
NA TRBV4-3 ASSQGGTGDTDTQY
TRBD2 TRBV5-6 ASSWSTGGGQY
TRBD1 TRBV5-4 ASSLGDRGITDTQY
TRBD1 TRBV5-4 ASSSIAGQYNSPLH
NA TRBV29-1 SVVVQGLNTEAF
NA TRBV19 ASSTGGTLETQY
NA TRBV13 ASSFDQRLYEQY
NA TRBV6-1 ASREKGLAEAF
TRBD2 TRBV5-4 ASSSSGLAGITYEQY
NA TRBV4-2 ASSGTSTEAF
NA TRBV6-6 ASSPGIDRQY
NA TRBV5-1 ASSYTENNEQF
TRBD2 TRBV6-1 ASSEESYGTGGKTQY
NA TRBV5-1 ASSLASNTEAF
NA TRBV7-2 ASSLPDSSASEAF
NA TRBV2 ASSEARGSEQF
TRBD1 TRBV10-1 ASDRDSYGYT